Detailed here is one T cell receptor (beta chain). What it binds is not known. The length of the CDR3 is 12 residues. From germline, CDR1 is SEHNR and CDR2 FQNEAQ (reference sequence). The V gene lost 6 bases and the J gene lost 11 bases, with 13 bases spanning the gap. These data come from a study of CD8+CD57+ T cells in acquired aplastic anemia. Across the whole study: Each DNA sample taken from sorted CD4+ and CD8+ cells came to around 3.4 ug on average. An average of roughly 11 million reads for CD4+ cells was obtained from healthy donors. The study, taken as a whole, reports: Patients and controls turned out to have some 30 CD8+ CDR3 sequences in common. Levels of CD8+ Simpson's diversity were not significantly distinct in patients versus controls.

TCR beta VDJ combinations and CDR3 sequences were profiled from genomic DNA. From the reads, TCRdb called clonotypes with MiXCR, one entry per CDR3 protein. The repertoire holds 400,000 to 500,000 distinct CDR3 sequences, about two thirds seen once, with more than 3.5% in the top ten. The source is a human donor in good health, serving as a control. The rearrangement links TRBV7-9 to TRBJ2-2, with a tentative D call TRBD2 (5 bases). What was sequenced was sorted CD4+, CD8+, or CD8+CD57+ T cells (not recorded which) from PBMCs. The CDR3 region has the DNA TGTGCCAGCAGTGCACTAGGCGGAGAGCTGTTTTTT. Encoded protein: CASSALGGELFF.